The 9 T cell receptor beta chains presented below share a single source sample, sequenced in a study of blood T cell repertoires in COVID-19. The repertoire was sequenced with immunoSEQ multiplex PCR; TCRdb's copy has only in-frame clones and lacks some. The repertoire includes about 340,000 clones, over 70% of them detected once, and over 6% sits in the top ten. The sample consisted of peripheral blood. The receptors originated from a woman aged 45-59 years with COVID-19, enrolled during active disease.

The rearrangement uses TRBV10-3 and TRBJ1-1, with 7 bases that match TRBD1. Germline CDR1 ENHRY, CDR2 SYGVKD. The V and J ends lost 2 bases and 2 bases, in that order; junction bases with no gene match: 5. The CDR3 is 15 amino acids. The CDR3 DNA is TGTGCCATCAGTGAGAAGGGACAGTCCAACACTGAAGCTTTCTTT. It encodes CAISEKGQSNTEAFF.

The J gene is TRBJ2-7, the V gene TRBV5-1; TRBD1 matches 12 bases. CDR1 SGHRS and CDR2 YFSETQ come from the germline V gene. This CDR3 region has 15 residues. J gave up 7 bases and V 4 bases, and 9 bases lay outside the gene matches. The CDR3 here is CASSPPGQGAREQYF. In nucleotides, the CDR3 is TGCGCCAGCAGCCCTCCGGGACAGGGGGCTCGGGAGCAGTACTTC.

This chain joins TRBV5-6 and TRBJ1-5; 7 nucleotides match TRBD1. The ends lost 0 bases at V and 3 bases at J; junction bases unmatched: 3. The CDR3 sequence is 15 residues long. From germline, CDR1 is SGHDT and CDR2 YYEEEE. This CDR3 is CASSLGDRPNQPQHF. As DNA, the CDR3 is TGTGCCAGCAGCTTGGGGGACAGACCCAATCAGCCCCAGCATTTT.

Notes on this clone: No conserved phenylalanine or tryptophan ends this CDR3, so it is likely a read error. The DNA is omitted, as the CDR3 cannot be located on it reliably, and the CDR3 follows TCRdb's listing. The V gene is TRBV6-5, the J gene TRBJ1-2. The germline V gene encodes CDR1 MNHEY and CDR2 SVGAGI. 11 amino acids form the CDR3, both terminal residues included. CDR3 protein: CASTWGGPPIL.

This clone showed up just once. CDR3 in amino acids: CASSEERGKRGWNQPQHF. CDR3 DNA sequence: TGTGCCAGCAGTGAAGAAAGGGGGAAAAGGGGATGGAATCAGCCCCAGCATTTT. The gene calls are TRBV6-1 and TRBJ1-5; possibly TRBD1 for D (6 bases). The V gene's germline CDR1 is MNHNS and CDR2 SASEGT. Trimming stripped 1 base from V and 4 bases from J, with 20 bases between. This CDR3 is built from 18 residues.

The rearrangement links TRBV2 to TRBJ2-7; 8 positions match TRBD1. Per germline, CDR1 SNHLY and CDR2 FYNNEI. This CDR3 spans 14 amino acids. Unmatched junction bases numbered 4, after V lost 4 bases and J lost 2 bases. CDR3 sequence: CASSATGEAYEQYF. In nucleotides, the CDR3 is TGTGCCAGCAGTGCGACAGGGGAAGCCTACGAGCAGTACTTC.

The chain combines TRBV24-1 with TRBJ2-7; D is undetermined. The V and J ends lost 11 bases and 4 bases respectively, with 5 bases between them. This CDR3 has 9 amino acids. Per germline, CDR1 KGHDR and CDR2 SFDVKD. As DNA, the CDR3 is TGTGCCAATAGTTACGAGCAGTACTTC. Its protein is CANSYEQYF.

The J gene is TRBJ1-1, the V gene TRBV9; 9 bases are shared with TRBD1. The CDR3 contains 17 residues. Germline V gene data show CDR1 as SGDLS and CDR2 as YYNGEE. Trimming cost V 3 bases and J 6 bases; bases outside gene matches: 15. The CDR3 is CASSAAPGTGKGAEAFF. As DNA, the CDR3 is TGTGCCAGCAGCGCCGCCCCAGGGACAGGGAAGGGCGCTGAAGCTTTCTTT.

The chain has TRBV4-3 and TRBJ2-6, with unresolved D. Trimming shortened V by 0 bases and J by 0 bases, and 6 bases separated the two germline ends. The CDR3 consists of 16 residues. Germline CDR1 reads LGHNA; CDR2 reads YSLEER. The CDR3 protein is CASSQDMSSGANVLTF. As DNA, the CDR3 is TGCGCCAGCAGCCAAGATATGAGCTCTGGGGCCAACGTCCTGACTTTC.